Sequencing of this TCR beta chain was carried out in a study of T cells in tumors after PD-1 blockade. Study information: Either cemiplimab 350 mg every 2 weeks or pembrolizumab 200 mg every 3 weeks was given. Daily vismodegib 150 mg continued in a subset of anti-PD-1-treated patients. Peripheral blood samples averaged approximately 37,000 unique clonotypes and 100,000 to 130,000 templates. Whole-study results and caveats: Some novel exhausted tumor clones appeared in pre-treatment blood, suggesting peripheral recruitment.

Germline V gene sequence: CDR1 SGHKS, CDR2 YYEKEE (reference sequence). The CDR3 loop spans 17 amino acids. V was clipped by 3 bases and J by 7 bases; unmatched bases: 11. The method was immunoSEQ multiplex PCR; TCRdb's version includes in-frame clones alone and lacks a portion of them. The sample has approximately 47,000 clones, roughly 80% seen once. A note on this clone: What it binds is not known.

The sequence was collected from a human donor with basal cell carcinoma. The rearrangement uses TRBV5-5 and TRBJ1-6, with 9 bases fitting TRBD1. The material was PBMCs, obtained before anti-PD-1 treatment. CDR3 sequence reads: CASSWHLSGTGNSPLHF. CDR3 coding DNA: TGTGCCAGCAGCTGGCACCTGTCCGGGACAGGGAATTCACCCCTCCACTTT.